The source of this T cell receptor (beta chain) is a study of regulatory T cells in long-lasting Graves disease. About the research overall: Over 5 years of antithyroid drugs plus positive TSH receptor antibodies defined persistent Graves' disease. Overall study results and limits: Thyroid tissue was not studied; only peripheral blood was.

Remarks on this clonotype: Its specificity is not known.

Assembly of TCR beta libraries relied on iRepertoire HTBI primers together with Arm-PCR of CDR3 regions. TCRdb re-derived calls from the multiplex PCR reads in MiXCR, one entry per CDR3 protein. The table includes hundreds of thousands of distinct CDR3 sequences, about 32% detected once. Time point here: persistent/refractory GD, antithyroid drugs over 5 years with positive TRAb. Researchers made the TCR library from RNA that was extracted from PBMCs. Peripheral blood, at roughly 10 milliliters, went into EDTA tubes. The sequence was obtained from a female donor with Graves disease. Source: peripheral blood mononuclear cells (PBMCs), taken when the disease was refractory, from a patient treated with antithyroid drugs.

CDR3: CASRLGGGPYEQYF. The CDR3 nucleotides read TGTGCCAGCCGGTTGGGAGGGGGGCCCTACGAGCAGTACTTC. The chain employs TRBV7-9 and TRBJ2-7, with D possibly being TRBD2 (7 bases). Trimming took off 8 bases at V and 2 bases at J, with 16 bases between the two ends. The CDR3 covers 14 residues. Germline lookup yields CDR1 SEHNR and CDR2 FQNEAQ (reference sequence).